This TCR beta chain derives from a study of blood T cell repertoires in COVID-19. Turning to the study itself: T cells, B-cell-depleted T cells, or PBMCs supplied cDNA or gDNA.

V trimming: 2 bases; J trimming: 3 bases; junction bases outside the gene matches: 4. Per the germline V gene, CDR1 is SGHRS and CDR2 is YFSETQ. There are 14 residues in the CDR3. The protocol was immunoSEQ multiplex PCR, while the TCRdb copy is restricted to in-frame clones and leaves out a portion. The repertoire holds over 150,000 clones, with 80% to 85% as singletons. This TCR derives from a woman between 40 and 55 years old with COVID-19, enrolled during active disease. The chain is built from TRBV5-1 and TRBJ2-7; TRBD1 agrees at 8 bases. Sequencing used peripheral blood. In nucleotides, the CDR3 is TGCGCCAGCAGCTTCGGGACAGGAGTCTACGAGCAGTACTTC. Its translation is CASSFGTGVYEQYF.